The sequence of this T cell receptor beta chain was determined in a study of blood T cell repertoires in COVID-19. CDR1 is SGHRS and CDR2 is YFSETQ in the germline V gene. The trim removed 3 bases at V and 8 bases at J, leaving 4 bases unmatched. The CDR3 is made up of 13 amino acids. Sequenced by immunoSEQ multiplex PCR; TCRdb stores in-frame clones only, minus some. The table has 87,000 or so clones, around 90% seen once. The chain links TRBV5-1 to TRBJ2-1, with 8 bases matching TRBD1. Material for sequencing was peripheral blood. The sequence was collected from a woman between 50 and 59 years old with active or convalescent COVID-19. The CDR3 region is CASSSGQGDEQFF. CDR3 nucleotides: TGCGCCAGCAGCTCCGGACAGGGAGATGAGCAGTTCTTC.